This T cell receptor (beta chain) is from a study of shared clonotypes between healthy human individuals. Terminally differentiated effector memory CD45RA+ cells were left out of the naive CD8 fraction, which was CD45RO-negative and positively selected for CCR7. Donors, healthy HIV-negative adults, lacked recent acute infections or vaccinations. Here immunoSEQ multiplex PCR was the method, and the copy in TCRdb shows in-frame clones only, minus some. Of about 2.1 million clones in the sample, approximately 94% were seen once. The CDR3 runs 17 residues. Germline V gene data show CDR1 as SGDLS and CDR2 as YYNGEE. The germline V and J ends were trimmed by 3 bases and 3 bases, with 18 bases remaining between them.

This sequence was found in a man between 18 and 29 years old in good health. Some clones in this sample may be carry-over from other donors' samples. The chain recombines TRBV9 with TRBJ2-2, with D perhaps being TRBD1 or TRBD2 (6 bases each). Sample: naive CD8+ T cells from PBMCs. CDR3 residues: CASSAYSGARDTGELFF. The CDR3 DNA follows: TGTGCCAGCAGCGCCTATTCGGGGGCCAGGGACACCGGGGAGCTGTTTTTT.